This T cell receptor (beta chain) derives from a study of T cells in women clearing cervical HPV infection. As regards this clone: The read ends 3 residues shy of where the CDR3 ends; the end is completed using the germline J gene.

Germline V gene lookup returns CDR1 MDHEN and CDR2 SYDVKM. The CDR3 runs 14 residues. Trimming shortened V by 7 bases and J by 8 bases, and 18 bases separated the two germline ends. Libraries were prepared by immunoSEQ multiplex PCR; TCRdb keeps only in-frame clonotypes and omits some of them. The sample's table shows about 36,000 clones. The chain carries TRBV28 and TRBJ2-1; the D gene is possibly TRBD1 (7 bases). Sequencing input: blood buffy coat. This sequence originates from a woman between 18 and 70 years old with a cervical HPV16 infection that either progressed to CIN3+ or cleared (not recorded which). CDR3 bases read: TGTGCCAGCAAGGAGGGGGCGCATAGGTATGAG. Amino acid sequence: CASKEGAHRYE. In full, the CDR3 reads CASKEGAHRYEQFF.